This is a list of T cell receptor beta chains from one sample in a study of T cells in Graves' hyperthyroidism and ophthalmopathy. TCRdb itself ran the multiplex PCR reads through MiXCR, one entry per CDR3 protein. The sample includes 300,000 to 450,000 distinct CDR3 sequences, around 14% of them seen just once. Sequenced input: blood. These receptors came from a woman aged 18-29 years with Graves' hyperthyroidism that later progressed to Graves' ophthalmopathy. CDR3s leave out the opening cysteine and the closing phenylalanine or tryptophan. D genes are given only for firm matches.

>TRBJ2-1|TRBV20-1|TRBD2
SALSGLAGANEQF
>TRBJ2-7|TRBV7-2|NA
ASSLGISYEQY
>TRBJ2-3|TRBV4-3|TRBD1
ASSLGQGAVDTQY
>TRBJ2-1|TRBV7-6|NA
ASSSMAAYNEQF
>TRBJ2-3|TRBV7-2|NA
ASSQNRVPISTDTQY
>TRBJ2-3|TRBV7-8|NA
ASSPGRTVTDTQY
>TRBJ2-2|TRBV6-5|NA
ASSYLKGGAGELF
>TRBJ1-4|TRBV3-1|NA
ASSQGTREKLF
>TRBJ2-2|TRBV12-3/TRBV12-4|NA
ASSSSGAGESTGELF
>TRBJ2-1|TRBV5-1|TRBD2
ASSSRWETSGRGHNEQF
>TRBJ2-5|TRBV7-2|NA
ASSLVGTVQETQY
>TRBJ2-6|TRBV20-1|NA
SARVGPSGANVLT
>TRBJ2-7|TRBV20-1|TRBD2
SAAGAIDSYEQY
>TRBJ2-5|TRBV7-9|NA
ASSLLGIVETQY
>TRBJ1-1|TRBV2|NA
ASLDGMNTEAF
>TRBJ2-5|TRBV5-1|NA
ASSADSQETQY
>TRBJ2-1|TRBV7-2|TRBD2
ASSGTSGSSHEQF
>TRBJ2-1|TRBV4-2|TRBD2
ASSQGEAGAIKGNEQF
>TRBJ1-2|TRBV14|NA
ASSEVVGGSNYGYT
>TRBJ2-7|TRBV28|NA
ASRTDSAEQY
>TRBJ2-3|TRBV5-1|TRBD2
ASSPSGLASDTQY
>TRBJ1-4|TRBV29-1|TRBD1
SGSGTGSNEKLF
>TRBJ2-7|TRBV5-1|NA
ASSLEVRSYEQY
>TRBJ2-1|TRBV28|TRBD2
ASSLAGEVDEQF
>TRBJ2-2|TRBV7-2|TRBD2
ASSLRLAGITGELF
>TRBJ2-1|TRBV20-1|TRBD2
SALSAGLAGGSSYNEQF
>TRBJ1-5|TRBV7-2|NA
ASSRELNEPQH
>TRBJ2-5|TRBV14|TRBD1
ASSRLRGQVTETQY
>TRBJ2-1|TRBV28|NA
ASSFTRRAASYNEQF
>TRBJ2-5|TRBV3-1|NA
ASSQDLEDTQY
>TRBJ2-6|TRBV6-5|NA
ANSSQISGANVLT
>TRBJ2-3|TRBV2|NA
ASSLGTSSTDTQY
>TRBJ1-6|TRBV28|TRBD1
ASGRRGGTKNSPLH
>TRBJ2-7|TRBV28|NA
ASSSVGSRDSSSYEQY
>TRBJ2-3|TRBV28|NA
ASSFRAQADTQY
>TRBJ2-7|TRBV20-1|NA
SARVGVRLLGEQY
>TRBJ2-2|TRBV7-2|TRBD2
ASSTQLLAGVMAGELF
>TRBJ2-1|TRBV3-1|TRBD2
ASSQVASGYNEQF
>TRBJ2-2|TRBV19|TRBD1
ASKGQGARTGELF
>TRBJ1-2|TRBV7-2|NA
ASSLEQRVNYGYT
>TRBJ2-7|TRBV20-1|TRBD1
SATGTVYEQY